The 12 T cell receptor gamma chains presented below share a single source sample, sequenced in a study of intestinal T cells in coeliac disease. More than 9 formalin-fixed paraffin-embedded scrolls, each 5 µm thick, supplied each case's genomic DNA. TRG repertoires were amplified with LymphoTrack primers from around 0.2 ug of biopsy DNA. TCRdb ran CATT on the multiplex PCR reads. The table lists about 670 gamma-chain clones, around 48% of them singletons. The specimen was a duodenal biopsy. The receptors derive from a human donor with celiac disease.

V gene TRGV10 combines with J gene TRGJ1 or TRGJ2. TRGV10 has ORF status, its function being uncertain. The V and J ends lost 8 bases and 3 bases, in that order; junction bases with no gene match: 20. The CDR3 has 17 amino acids. The CDR3 sequence: CAAWDLSPFSFYYKKLF. CDR3 sequence (DNA): TGTGCTGCGTGGGATTTAAGCCCCTTCAGTTTTTATTATAAGAAACTCTTT.

V and J are TRGV10 and TRGJ1 or TRGJ2. TRGV10 is assigned to the ORF class and has an uncertain function. Losses at the gene ends were 8 bases for V and 2 bases for J; bases not matched to a gene: 16. This CDR3 has 16 residues. The CDR3 DNA follows: TGTGCTGCGTGGGATCCCCCCGGCACGCATTATTATAAGAAACTCTTT. The encoded protein is CAAWDPPGTHYYKKLF.

By share of the sample, this clone is large (0.1 to 1%). The V and J genes are TRGV10 and TRGJ1 or TRGJ2. TRGV10 falls under the ORF class, with uncertain function. This CDR3 has 11 amino acids. J lost 5 bases, V lost 8 bases, and 4 bases had no gene match. The CDR3 is CAAWPHYKKLF. For the CDR3, the DNA is TGTGCTGCGTGGCCACATTATAAGAAACTCTTT.

In DNA, the CDR3 is TGTGCCACCTGGGACAGGGATACGAACACTGGTTGGTTCAAGATATTT. Translation: CATWDRDTNTGWFKIF. V usage is TRGV3 and J usage is TRGJP1. CDR3 length: 16 residues. J gave up 4 bases and V 0 bases, and 8 bases lay outside the gene matches. The germline gives CDR1 VTNTFY, CDR2 YDVSTARD (reference sequence).

The rearrangement joins TRGV2 to TRGJ1 or TRGJ2. The germline V gene has CDR1 EGSNGY and CDR2 YDSYNSKV. There are 17 residues in the CDR3. Germline trimming cut 5 bases from V and 3 bases from J; bases unmatched to any gene: 19. The CDR3 is CATWGRGKRLPYYKKLF. The CDR3 nucleotides read TGTGCCACCTGGGGACGGGGCAAGCGTCTTCCTTATTATAAGAAACTCTTT.

The CDR3 is CATWDGLPVGVSDWIKTF. CDR3 bases: TGTGCCACCTGGGACGGGCTACCAGTGGGAGTGAGTGATTGGATCAAGACGTTT. The chain couples TRGV2 to TRGJP2. J gave up 5 bases and V 0 bases, and 15 bases lay outside the gene matches. The CDR3 covers 18 residues. The germline V gene has CDR1 EGSNGY and CDR2 YDSYNSKV.

This clone is deemed large. The chain joins TRGV8 to TRGJ1 or TRGJ2. CDR1 and CDR2 (germline): VENAVY, YDSYNSRV. CDR3 size: 15 residues. V shed 1 base, J shed 0 bases, and the junction held 6 bases outside the gene matches. In DNA form, the CDR3 reads TGTGCCACCTGGGATAGCCCCCCGAATTATTATAAGAAACTCTTT. Amino acids: CATWDSPPNYYKKLF.

Written as DNA, the CDR3 is TGTGCCACCTGGTTTATAGTAGTTGATTGGATCAAGACGTTT. Amino acids: CATWFIVVDWIKTF. The gene calls are TRGV3 and TRGJP2. Germline CDR1 reads VTNTFY; CDR2 reads YDVSTARD (reference sequence). The CDR3 is made up of 14 amino acids. The ends lost 6 bases at V and 7 bases at J; junction bases unmatched: 11.

The chain employs TRGV8 and TRGJP2. Per germline, CDR1 VENAVY and CDR2 YDSYNSRV. This CDR3 has 18 amino acids. In DNA, the CDR3 is TGTGCTCACCTGGGTGTAAATAAAATATGCTCCCTAATTGGAGTCAAGACGTTT. Translating it yields CAHLGVNKICSLIGVKTF.

By share of the sample, this clone is large (0.1 to 1%). The V gene is TRGV11, the J gene TRGJ1 or TRGJ2. TRGV11 is designated an ORF whose function remains uncertain. V lost 2 bases and J lost 1; bases outside the gene matches: 8. The length of the CDR3 is 16 residues. In DNA, the CDR3 is TGTGCCTGCTGGATTAGGCCCAATTCTAATTATTATAAGAAACTCTTT. As protein: CACWIRPNSNYYKKLF.

The rearrangement links TRGV9 to TRGJ1 or TRGJ2. CDR3 length equals 13 residues. J gave up 13 bases and V 10 bases, and 22 bases lay outside the gene matches. Germline V CDR1 and CDR2: GITISATS, ISYDGTV (reference sequence). CDR3 sequence reads: CAFVGGEVISKLF. The CDR3 DNA reads as TGTGCCTTCGTGGGAGGTGAGGTAATAAGTAAACTCTTT.

This clone is judged large. V usage is TRGV8 and J usage is TRGJ1 or TRGJ2. The CDR3 sequence is 11 residues long. With 4 bases clipped from V and 8 bases from J, the junction kept 5 bases outside the gene matches. Germline-derived CDR1 and CDR2 are VENAVY and YDSYNSRV. The CDR3: CATWDGNKKLF. The CDR3 nucleotides read TGTGCCACCTGGGACGGGAATAAGAAACTCTTT.